The 23 T cell receptor beta chains reported below all come from one sample, sequenced in a study of vaccination effects on CD4 cells after COVID-19. The data were produced by immunoSEQ multiplex PCR, yet TCRdb's version contains in-frame clones alone and is incomplete. The sample includes some 29,000 clones, approximately 64% of them seen just once. What these receptors recognize is not known. Sequencing in the ViraFEST assay came after antigen-specific CD4+ T cells had been expanded with viral peptide pools, which were used to stimulate PBMC. With roughly nine days of culture completed, CD4+ T cells were isolated. Either the mRNA-1273 or the BNT162b2 vaccine was given to participants as two doses. The source was CD4+ T cells from PBMCs cultured with SARS-CoV-2 spike peptides, collected after COVID-19 vaccination. The receptors come from a human donor who received a COVID-19 vaccine.

V gene TRBV19 combines with J gene TRBJ2-5; 8 nucleotides match TRBD1. CDR3 size: 15 residues. In germline, CDR1 is LNHDA, CDR2 SQIVND (reference sequence). Losses at the gene ends were 3 bases for V and 0 bases for J; bases not matched to a gene: 3. CDR3 protein: CASSIRRGHQETQYF. CDR3 nucleotide sequence: TGTGCCAGTAGTATCCGCAGGGGGCACCAAGAGACCCAGTACTTC.

The rearrangement joins TRBV15 to TRBJ1-5; D not certain. The length of the CDR3 is 16 residues. Deletions cut 0 bases from V and 5 bases from J, with 14 bases between. Germline V gene data show CDR1 as LNHNV and CDR2 as YYDKDF (reference sequence). The CDR3 DNA is TGTGCCACCAGCAGAGATTTGGGTCGGCGGTATCAGCCCCAGCATTTT. Its protein product is CATSRDLGRRYQPQHF.

CDR3 coding DNA: TGTGCCAGCAGTTACTCTCCGGGACAGGGCACAGATACGCAGTATTTT. Translated: CASSYSPGQGTDTQYF. The V and J genes are TRBV6-5 and TRBJ2-3, with 8 bases identical to TRBD1. The CDR3 totals 16 residues. The V gene end was trimmed by 0 bases and the J gene end by 1 base; junction bases not matched to a gene: 3. CDR1 and CDR2 (germline): MNHEY, SVGAGI.

The gene calls are TRBV6-5 and TRBJ2-7; maybe TRBD2 (6 bases). Germline V CDR1 and CDR2: MNHEY, SVGAGI. This CDR3 region has 14 residues. The V end lost 10 bases, the J end lost 0 bases, and 16 bases lay between the germline ends. CDR3 sequence (DNA): TGTGCCACGCGGTGGGACTTGGCCTCCTACGAGCAGTACTTC. As protein: CATRWDLASYEQYF.

The V and J genes are TRBV6-1 and TRBJ1-3; D gene unclear. The CDR3 runs 14 residues. Germline CDR1 MNHNS, CDR2 SASEGT. V dropped 3 bases and J dropped 4 bases, with 10 bases sitting between them. The CDR3 nucleotides read TGTGCCAGCAGTGAGCCAGGCGGCGGAAACACCATATATTTT. Its translation is CASSEPGGGNTIYF.

The chain couples TRBV24-1 to TRBJ1-5, with TRBD1 identical over 7 bases. This CDR3 comprises 17 residues. The germline V gene has CDR1 KGHDR and CDR2 SFDVKD. Losses at the gene ends were 5 bases for V and 4 bases for J; bases not matched to a gene: 13. CDR3 sequence reads: CATSGPPTGNGNQPQHF. The CDR3 nucleotides are TGTGCCACCAGTGGCCCCCCGACAGGGAACGGGAATCAGCCCCAGCATTTT.

This sequence joins TRBV7-6 and TRBJ2-2; 11 nucleotides agree with TRBD2. The CDR3 spans 17 residues. The V gene end was trimmed by 0 bases and the J gene end by 5 bases; junction bases not matched to a gene: 5. Per the germline V gene, CDR1 is SGHVS and CDR2 is FNYEAQ. CDR3 region: CASSLASTSGVTGELFF. CDR3 nucleotides: TGTGCCAGCAGCTTAGCGTCGACTAGCGGGGTAACCGGGGAGCTGTTTTTT.

The J gene is TRBJ1-1, the V gene TRBV3-1 (or the pseudogene TRBV3-2), with a weak D call TRBD1 (6 bases). V gave up 1 base and J gave up 5 bases, with 11 bases separating them. Germline V gene lookup returns CDR1 LGHDT and CDR2 YNNKEL (reference sequence). This CDR3 has 14 residues. DNA for the CDR3: TGTGCCAGCAGCCAAGGAACAGGGAGGACTGAAGCTTTCTTT. Its protein is CASSQGTGRTEAFF.

This chain connects TRBV6-5 to TRBJ2-2; D uncertain. The CDR3 sequence is 13 residues long. V was cut by 6 bases and J by 2 bases, with 7 bases left in between. Germline V gives CDR1 MNHEY, CDR2 SVGAGI. DNA of the CDR3: TGTGCCAGCAGGGGCGTAAACACCGGGGAGCTGTTTTTT. This codes for CASRGVNTGELFF.

The rearrangement joins TRBV19 to TRBJ1-2; D might be TRBD1 (6 bases). This CDR3 is 14 amino acids long. Germline V gene data show CDR1 as LNHDA and CDR2 as SQIVND (reference sequence). V was trimmed by 3 bases and J by 8 bases, leaving 16 bases between them. The CDR3 nucleotides are TGTGCCAGTAGTATTGTGGACAGTTTTGGGGGCTACACCTTC. Translated: CASSIVDSFGGYTF.

V is TRBV19 and J is TRBJ1-1; D possibly corresponds to TRBD1 (6 bases). This CDR3 comprises 14 residues. Trimming removed 5 bases at V and 6 bases at J, with 16 bases between. Looked up from germline, CDR1 is LNHDA and CDR2 is SQIVND (reference sequence). The CDR3, as DNA: TGTGCCAGTAGTTTGAGTCGACAGGCGGCTGAAGCTTTCTTT. Translating gives CASSLSRQAAEAFF.

In nucleotides, the CDR3 is TGTGCCAGCAGTCCCACGGACAGGGCGTTAGAAGCTTTCTTT. This sequence encodes CASSPTDRALEAFF. The chain uses TRBV27 and TRBJ1-1; 8 bases are shared with TRBD1. The CDR3 is 14 amino acids. V shed 5 bases, J shed 8 bases, and the junction held 10 bases outside the gene matches. The V gene's germline CDR1 is MNHEY and CDR2 SMNVEV (reference sequence).

This clone was seen only a few times. The chain is built from TRBV6-4 and TRBJ1-2, with no clear D. V lost 0 bases to trimming and J lost 5 bases, with 7 bases between them. The CDR3 is 13 amino acids. Per the germline V gene, CDR1 is MRHNA and CDR2 is SNTAGT. CDR3 sequence (DNA): TGTGCCAGCAGTGACTCGTCCCGGTATGGCTACACCTTC. Protein sequence: CASSDSSRYGYTF.

This clone was seen only a few times. This sequence joins TRBV4-1 and TRBJ1-1; D not resolved. Germline loops: CDR1 MGHRA, CDR2 YSYEKL. The CDR3 runs 16 residues. Trimming took off 1 base at V and 4 bases at J, with 16 bases between the two ends. The CDR3 DNA reads as TGCGCCAGCAGCCAAGCCTCGGTACAAATGGGCACTGAAGCTTTCTTT. The encoded protein is CASSQASVQMGTEAFF.

The V call is TRBV7-9, the J call TRBJ2-7, with 12 bases aligning to TRBD2. The V and J ends lost 1 base and 3 bases, in that order; junction bases with no gene match: 1. CDR1 is SEHNR and CDR2 is FQNEAQ in the germline V gene (reference sequence). This CDR3 is 15 amino acids long. The CDR3 nucleotides read TGTGCCAGCAGCTTAGGGACTAGCGGGAACTACGAGCAGTACTTC. It specifies CASSLGTSGNYEQYF.

The CDR3 coding sequence is TGTGCCAGCAGTTGGGGCCCGAACACTGAAGCTTTCTTT. This encodes CASSWGPNTEAFF. The J gene is TRBJ1-1, the V gene TRBV6-5, with D possibly matching TRBD1 (5 bases). The length of the CDR3 is 13 residues. Looked up from germline, CDR1 is MNHEY and CDR2 is SVGAGI. Trimming pared 4 bases from V and 1 base from J, leaving 7 bases between.

The chain is built from TRBV7-6 and TRBJ1-1, with D possibly being TRBD1 (5 bases). Germline assignment: CDR1 SGHVS and CDR2 FNYEAQ. V was pared by 4 bases and J by 1 base, with 16 bases between. The CDR3 runs to 16 residues. In DNA form, the CDR3 reads TGTGCCAGCAGCTCCGCATGGGGACGGAAGAACACTGAAGCTTTCTTT. Translation: CASSSAWGRKNTEAFF.

The rearrangement joins TRBV5-1 to TRBJ1-3, with TRBD1 matching 8 bases. V trimming: 0 bases; J trimming: 2 bases; junction bases outside the gene matches: 1. The germline gives CDR1 SGHRS, CDR2 YFSETQ. The CDR3 sequence is 15 residues long. The CDR3 DNA follows: TGCGCCAGCAGCTTGGTACAGGGGGCTGGAAACACCATATATTTT. It translates to CASSLVQGAGNTIYF.

This chain connects TRBV5-6 to TRBJ2-7; 7 positions agree with TRBD2. The germline V gene encodes CDR1 SGHDT and CDR2 YYEEEE. V was pared by 7 bases and J by 2 bases, with 12 bases of the junction left unmatched. The CDR3 is 15 residues long. The CDR3 DNA reads as TGTGCCAGCGGGGGGGTGGTCGGCGAAACCTACGAGCAGTACTTC. The encoded protein is CASGGVVGETYEQYF.

The V and J genes are TRBV19 and TRBJ1-4, with D perhaps TRBD1 (5 bases). The CDR3 loop spans 13 amino acids. Deletions cut 3 bases from V and 8 bases from J, with 10 bases between. Germline V CDR1 and CDR2: LNHDA, SQIVND (reference sequence). As DNA, the CDR3 is TGTGCCAGTAGTATGGGGGTAGGCGAAAAACTGTTTTTT. Amino acids: CASSMGVGEKLFF.

This chain joins TRBV24-1 and TRBJ2-2, with a weak D call TRBD2 (5 bases). Germline values: CDR1 KGHDR, CDR2 SFDVKD. Trimming removed 9 bases from V and 0 bases from J, with 13 bases in between. The length of the CDR3 is 15 residues. This chain's CDR3 is CATLGDTTNTGELFF. In DNA, the CDR3 is TGTGCCACCCTGGGAGACACCACGAACACCGGGGAGCTGTTTTTT.

The chain links TRBV21-1 to TRBJ2-7. TRBV21-1 is termed a pseudogene. This CDR3 is built from 17 residues. The CDR3 DNA sequence: TGTGCCAGCAGCACGAGGGGCGGGTCAGGAGGCTCCTACGAGCAGTACTTC. Translated: CASSTRGGSGGSYEQYF.

The chain is built from TRBV18 and TRBJ1-6, with D hard to call. The ends were cut back, 1 base at V and 7 bases at J, with 11 bases in the middle. The CDR3 spans 15 residues. The germline CDR1 and CDR2 sequences are KGHSH and LQKENI. For the CDR3, the DNA is TGTGCCAGCTCACCACAGGGATCCGACAATTCACCCCTCCACTTT. Translation: CASSPQGSDNSPLHF.